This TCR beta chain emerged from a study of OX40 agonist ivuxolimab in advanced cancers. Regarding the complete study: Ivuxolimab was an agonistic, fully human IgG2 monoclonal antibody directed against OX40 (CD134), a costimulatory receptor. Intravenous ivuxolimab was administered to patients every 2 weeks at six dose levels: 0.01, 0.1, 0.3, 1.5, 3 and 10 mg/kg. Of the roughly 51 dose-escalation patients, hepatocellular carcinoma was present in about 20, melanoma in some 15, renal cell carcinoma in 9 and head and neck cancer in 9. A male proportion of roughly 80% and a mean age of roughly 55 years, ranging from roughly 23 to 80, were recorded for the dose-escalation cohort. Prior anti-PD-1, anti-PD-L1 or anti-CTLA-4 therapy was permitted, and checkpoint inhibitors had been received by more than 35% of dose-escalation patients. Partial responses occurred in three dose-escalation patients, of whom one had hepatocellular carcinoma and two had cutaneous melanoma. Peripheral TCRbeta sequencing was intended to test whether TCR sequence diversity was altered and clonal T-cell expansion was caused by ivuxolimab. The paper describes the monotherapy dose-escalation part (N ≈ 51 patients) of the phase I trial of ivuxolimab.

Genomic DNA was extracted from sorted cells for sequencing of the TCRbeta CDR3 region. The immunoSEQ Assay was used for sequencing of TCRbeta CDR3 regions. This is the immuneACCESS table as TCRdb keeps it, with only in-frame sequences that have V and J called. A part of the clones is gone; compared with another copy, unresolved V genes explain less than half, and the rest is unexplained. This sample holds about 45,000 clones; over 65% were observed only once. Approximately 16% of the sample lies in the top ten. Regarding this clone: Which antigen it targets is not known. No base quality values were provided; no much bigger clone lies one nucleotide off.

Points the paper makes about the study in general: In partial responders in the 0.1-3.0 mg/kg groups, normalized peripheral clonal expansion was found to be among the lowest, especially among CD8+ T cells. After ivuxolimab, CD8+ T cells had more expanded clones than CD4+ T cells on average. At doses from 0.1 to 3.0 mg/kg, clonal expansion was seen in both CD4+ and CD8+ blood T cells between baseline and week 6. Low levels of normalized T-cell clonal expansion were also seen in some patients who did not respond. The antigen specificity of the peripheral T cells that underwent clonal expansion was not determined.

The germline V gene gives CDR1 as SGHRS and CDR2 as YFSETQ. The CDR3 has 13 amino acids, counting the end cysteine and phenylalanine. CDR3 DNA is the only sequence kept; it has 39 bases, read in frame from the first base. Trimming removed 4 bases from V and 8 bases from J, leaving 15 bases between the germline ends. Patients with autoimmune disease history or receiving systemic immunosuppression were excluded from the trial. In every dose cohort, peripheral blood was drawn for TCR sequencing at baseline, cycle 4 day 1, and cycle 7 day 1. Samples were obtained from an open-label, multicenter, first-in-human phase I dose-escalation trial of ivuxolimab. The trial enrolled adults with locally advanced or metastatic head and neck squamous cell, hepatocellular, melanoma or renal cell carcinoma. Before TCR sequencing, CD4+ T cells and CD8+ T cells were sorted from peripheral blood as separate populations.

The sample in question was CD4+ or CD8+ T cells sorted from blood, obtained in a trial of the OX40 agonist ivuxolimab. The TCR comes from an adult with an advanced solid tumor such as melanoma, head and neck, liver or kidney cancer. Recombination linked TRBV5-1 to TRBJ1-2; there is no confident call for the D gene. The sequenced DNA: TGCGCCAGCAGCCCCGGACTGAGGGAAGGCTACACCTTC. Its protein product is CASSPGLREGYTF.